This T cell receptor beta chain was sequenced during a study of OX40 agonist ivuxolimab in advanced cancers. As for the study in general: Treatment of patients was with ivuxolimab, an agonistic anti-OX40 (CD134) antibody. Patients in the trial were receiving intravenous ivuxolimab every 2 weeks, at doses of 0.01 to 10 mg/kg.

Some clones are missing from TCRdb's copy, which holds only in-frame ones; the method was immunoSEQ multiplex PCR. Altogether tens of thousands of clones are present, roughly 86% being singletons, with the ten largest covering under 7.5%. Per the germline V gene, CDR1 is SGHRS and CDR2 is YFSETQ. After removal of 4 bases from V and 2 bases from J, the junction contained 8 bases not matched to a gene. The CDR3 is 16 residues long. With respect to this clone: Antigen: not known.

Study-level findings and limits: Low normalized T-cell clonal expansion also characterized some of the nonresponders.

This specimen was CD4+ or CD8+ T cells sorted from blood, taken in a trial of the OX40 agonist ivuxolimab. The chain uses TRBV5-1 and TRBJ2-2; 7 bases map to TRBD1. The clonotype comes from an adult with an advanced solid tumor such as melanoma, head and neck, liver or kidney cancer. The CDR3 sequence is CASSPQRDRNTGELFF. DNA for the CDR3: TGCGCCAGCAGCCCTCAGAGGGACAGAAACACCGGGGAGCTGTTTTTT. Using reference TRBV5-1 and TRBJ2-2 for the parts outside the CDR3, the full variable domain is KAGVTQTPRYLIKTRGQQVTLSCSPISGHRSVSWYQQTPGQGLQFLFEYFSETQRNKGNFPGRFSGRQFSNSRSEMNVSTLELGDSALYLCASSPQRDRNTGELFFGEGSRLTVL.